This T cell receptor beta chain stems from a study of blood T cell repertoires in COVID-19. Turning to the study itself: The United States, Italy and Spain provided the acute and convalescent COVID-19 samples. PBMCs, B-cell-depleted T cells, or T cells provided the cDNA or gDNA that made up the material.

Authors' analysis steps: Reference gene primer amplification in the assay estimated nucleated cell counts. Here immunoSEQ multiplex PCR was the method, and the copy in TCRdb shows in-frame clones only, minus some. V, J and clone size derive from that table, while D and trimming were established from the DNA sequence. The sample lists 95,000 to 150,000 clones, roughly 87% occurring once. V lost 2 bases, J lost 8 bases, and 7 bases stayed unmatched. The germline V gene has CDR1 WSHSY and CDR2 SAAADI. There are 16 residues in the CDR3. The chain links TRBV10-2 to TRBJ2-1; 12 bases fit TRBD1. The sequencing sample was made of peripheral blood. The source is a woman aged 80 or older with acute or convalescent COVID-19. CDR3 residues: CASSERDRGRVDEQFF. CDR3 bases: TGCGCCAGCAGTGAGAGGGACAGGGGGCGAGTTGATGAGCAGTTCTTC.